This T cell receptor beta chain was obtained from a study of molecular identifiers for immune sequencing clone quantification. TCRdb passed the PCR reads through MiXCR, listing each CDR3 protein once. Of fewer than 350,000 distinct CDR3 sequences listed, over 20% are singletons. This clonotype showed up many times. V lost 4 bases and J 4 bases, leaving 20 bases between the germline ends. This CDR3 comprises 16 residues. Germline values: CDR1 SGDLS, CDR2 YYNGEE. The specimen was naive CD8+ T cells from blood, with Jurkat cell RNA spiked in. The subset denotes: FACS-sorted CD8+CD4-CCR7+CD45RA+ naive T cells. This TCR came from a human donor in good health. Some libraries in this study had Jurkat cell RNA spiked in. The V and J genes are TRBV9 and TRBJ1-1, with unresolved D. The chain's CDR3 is CASSLGSGRSGTEAFF. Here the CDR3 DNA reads TGTGCCAGCAGCCTGGGAAGTGGTCGGTCGGGCACTGAAGCTTTCTTT.